Below are 9 T cell receptor beta chains sequenced from a single sample in a study of radiotherapy plus CTLA-4 blockade in lung cancer. Some clones are missing from TCRdb's copy, which holds only in-frame ones; the method was immunoSEQ multiplex PCR. This table holds approximately 76,000 clones, around 79% found once. This sample comprised peripheral blood, obtained from a patient treated with radiotherapy plus ipilimumab. The receptor set was obtained from a human donor with non-small cell lung cancer who had a partial response to radiotherapy plus ipilimumab. Some clones in this sample may be carry-over from other donors' samples.

The chain has TRBV4-2 and TRBJ2-2; TRBD2 matches 14 bases. Trimming took 1 base from V and 5 from J; bases not matched to a gene: 3. CDR1 and CDR2 from the germline V gene are LGHNA and YNFKEQ. CDR3 size: 17 residues. The CDR3 coding sequence is TGTGCCAGCAGCCAAGGACTAGCGGGAGGGCCTACCGGGGAGCTGTTTTTT. It specifies CASSQGLAGGPTGELFF.

The V call is TRBV10-3, the J call TRBJ2-7, with 7 bases matching TRBD1. With 4 bases clipped from V and 3 bases from J, the junction kept 6 bases outside the gene matches. CDR1 and CDR2 (germline): ENHRY, SYGVKD. This CDR3 is 14 amino acids long. This CDR3 is CAISGAGGLYEQYF. The DNA of the CDR3 is TGTGCCATCAGTGGAGCAGGGGGTCTCTACGAGCAGTACTTC.

The chain uses TRBV6-5 and TRBJ2-1; the D is unclear. Trimming took off 2 bases at V and 9 bases at J, with 8 bases between the two ends. Germline V lookup: CDR1 MNHEY, CDR2 SVGAGI. The CDR3 is 12 amino acids. CDR3 loop: CASSYAYGEQFF. In DNA form, the CDR3 reads TGTGCCAGCAGTTACGCGTATGGTGAGCAGTTCTTC.

V and J are TRBV19 and TRBJ1-5; D is unresolved. The CDR3 has 16 residues. Per germline, CDR1 LNHDA and CDR2 SQIVND (reference sequence). Trimming removed 4 bases from V and 1 base from J, with 14 bases in between. This chain's CDR3 is CASSKNGEVSNQPQHF. In DNA, the CDR3 is TGTGCCAGTAGTAAAAACGGGGAGGTGAGCAATCAGCCCCAGCATTTT.

This clone showed up just once. V and J are TRBV28 and TRBJ2-1; 8 positions match TRBD2. Germline V gives CDR1 MDHEN, CDR2 SYDVKM. The CDR3 has 17 residues. The trim removed 6 bases at V and 0 bases at J, leaving 10 bases unmatched. The CDR3 nucleotides read TGTGCCAGCAGCACTATATGGAGCGGGAGCTCCTACAATGAGCAGTTCTTC. Protein product: CASSTIWSGSSYNEQFF.

This rearrangement joins TRBV18 to TRBJ2-1; TRBD2 might be the D (6 bases). This CDR3 is 19 amino acids long. The germline V gene has CDR1 KGHSH and CDR2 LQKENI. Trimming pared 3 bases from V and 3 bases from J, leaving 24 bases between. The CDR3 region has the DNA TGTGCCAGCTCACCGGAGCCTAGCGCTAGAATAGGCGTCTACAATGAGCAGTTCTTC. It codes for CASSPEPSARIGVYNEQFF.

V gene TRBV6-5 combines with J gene TRBJ2-7; 9 bases match TRBD1. In germline, CDR1 is MNHEY, CDR2 SVGAGI. The CDR3 is made up of 15 amino acids. The trim removed 8 bases at V and 4 bases at J, leaving 12 bases unmatched. The CDR3 sequence is CASRAHLTGGYEQYF. The CDR3 coding sequence is TGTGCCAGCCGCGCCCACTTGACAGGGGGTTACGAGCAGTACTTC.

Only a few counts were recorded for this clone. CDR3 in amino acids: CASNVWRTDTQYF. CDR3 sequence (DNA): TGTGCCAGCAATGTCTGGAGGACAGATACGCAGTATTTT. The chain couples TRBV2 to TRBJ2-3, with D tentatively TRBD2 (5 bases). Germline loops: CDR1 SNHLY, CDR2 FYNNEI. V lost 7 bases, J lost 3 bases, and 11 bases lay in between. The CDR3 is 13 residues long.

The rearrangement joins TRBV5-5 to TRBJ2-7, with 13 nucleotides matching TRBD2. With V trimmed by 7 bases and J by 2 bases, 3 bases remained unmatched. The germline CDR1 and CDR2 sequences are SGHKS and YYEKEE (reference sequence). This CDR3 is built from 14 residues. Here the CDR3 reads CASCGTSGAYEQYF. DNA for the CDR3: TGTGCCAGCTGCGGGACTAGCGGGGCCTACGAGCAGTACTTC.